Following are 19 T cell receptor beta chains from one sample sequenced in a study of CXCR3-negative and CXCR3-positive naive CD8 T cells. Study outcomes and limitations: Compared with CXCR3-negative naive cells, CXCR3-positive naive cells showed more hydrophobic TRB CDR3s.

Antigens for these TCRs are unknown. UMI-labeled TRB cDNA libraries were prepared by 5' RACE. TCRdb reprocessed the 5' RACE reads and stores each CDR3 protein as one record, lacking DNA. Its table records about 63,000 distinct CDR3 sequences. Sequencing was carried out using naive CXCR3+ CD8+ T cells from blood. The subset here: CD45RO-CCR7+CD27+CD95- naive CD8+ T cells expressing CXCR3 (TNR3+). These receptors originate from a human donor in good health. Some clones in this sample may be carry-over from other donors' samples.

The V and J genes are TRBV15 and TRBJ2-2. The CDR3 runs to 13 residues. The germline V gene encodes CDR1 LNHNV and CDR2 YYDKDF (reference sequence). The CDR3 reads CATSRILEGELFF.

The chain uses TRBV5-1 and TRBJ2-1; the TRBD2 assignment by TCRdb is unverifiable without DNA. Germline V gene lookup returns CDR1 SGHRS and CDR2 YFSETQ. The CDR3 extends over 18 amino acids. Here the CDR3 reads CASSLHASGGASYNEQFF.

The genes are TRBV28 and TRBJ2-3; TCRdb gives TRBD1 as the D gene, but with no DNA this cannot be confirmed. Germline V gene data show CDR1 as MDHEN and CDR2 as SYDVKM. The CDR3 has 18 amino acids. This CDR3 is CASSRDPYRSGATDTQYF.

J is TRBJ2-3 and V is TRBV7-6. The CDR3 has 12 residues. The germline CDR1 and CDR2 sequences are SGHVS and FNYEAQ. CDR3 amino acids: CASSDLADTQYF.

The V and J genes are TRBV27 and TRBJ1-1. Germline loops: CDR1 MNHEY, CDR2 SMNVEV (reference sequence). The length of the CDR3 is 14 residues. The CDR3 spells CASSFGGPGTEAFF.

J is TRBJ1-2 and V is TRBV29-1. CDR3 length equals 12 residues. Germline values: CDR1 SQVTM, CDR2 ANQGSEA. CDR3 sequence reads: CSVLQANYGYTF.

The chain has TRBV29-1 and TRBJ2-1; TCRdb's D call, TRBD1, is unchecked because there is no DNA. This CDR3 contains 13 residues. The germline V gene has CDR1 SQVTM and CDR2 ANQGSEA. The CDR3 protein is CSLDRGDYNEQFF.

The chain is built from TRBV20-1 and TRBJ1-2; the TRBD1 assignment by TCRdb is unverifiable without DNA. CDR3 length equals 11 residues. CDR1 DFQATT and CDR2 SNEGSKA come from the germline V gene (reference sequence). The chain's CDR3 is CSARAGTAPPF.

V and J are TRBV9 and TRBJ2-7; TCRdb indicates TRBD1, and absent DNA this call remains unverified. The CDR3 runs 13 residues. Per germline, CDR1 SGDLS and CDR2 YYNGEE. This CDR3 reads CASSVQGAGEQYF.

V is TRBV12-3 or TRBV12-4 and J is TRBJ2-5. The CDR3 runs to 15 residues. The CDR3 sequence is CASSSLQVTQETQYF.

CDR3 loop: CASSLETGTGELFF. The chain recombines TRBV7-2 with TRBJ2-2; TCRdb's D gene call, TRBD1, goes unchecked for lack of DNA. The CDR3 runs to 14 residues. The germline V gene has CDR1 SGHTA and CDR2 FQGNSA.

J is TRBJ1-1 and V is TRBV21-1; the D call of TRBD1 rests on TCRdb alone, since no DNA is present to check it. TRBV21-1 is recorded as a pseudogene. The CDR3 has 15 residues. CDR3 loop: CASSKVKGPWTEAFF.

The chain employs TRBV12-3 or TRBV12-4 and TRBJ2-7. The CDR3 contains 13 residues. CDR3 sequence reads: CASSFASPYEQYF.

This rearrangement joins TRBV19 to TRBJ2-1; checking the TCRdb D call of TRBD1 is not possible without DNA. This CDR3 is built from 12 residues. CDR1 is LNHDA, CDR2 SQIVND, per germline (reference sequence). The CDR3 is CASSIGGQKQFF.

The chain combines TRBV29-1 with TRBJ2-2. CDR1 and CDR2 from the germline V gene are SQVTM and ANQGSEA. The CDR3 runs to 12 residues. CDR3 region: CSVVGDPGELFF.

The V gene is TRBV6-5, the J gene TRBJ2-7; TCRdb selects TRBD1, and the lack of DNA leaves this call unchecked. Germline V gene sequence: CDR1 MNHEY, CDR2 SVGAGI. There are 14 residues in the CDR3. The CDR3 here is CASSYFQGRNEQYF.

The chain recombines TRBV12-3 or TRBV12-4 with TRBJ1-2; TCRdb returns TRBD1, unconfirmable since there is no DNA. The CDR3 consists of 13 residues. CDR3 protein: CASSPGQAYGYTF.

The chain couples TRBV20-1 to TRBJ2-1. CDR3 length: 16 residues. Germline loops: CDR1 DFQATT, CDR2 SNEGSKA (reference sequence). The CDR3 sequence is CSAENSDTRHNNEQFF.

The chain uses TRBV12-3 or TRBV12-4 and TRBJ2-1; TCRdb lists TRBD2, though no DNA is available to test this call. The CDR3 consists of 14 residues. The CDR3 sequence: CASRSPGTYSEQFF.